The text below deals with one TCR beta chain. The antigen is unknown. Clones were read by immunoSEQ multiplex PCR, and TCRdb kept only the in-frame ones, dropping some. Among around 70,000 clones, about nine tenths were seen once, and the ten largest hold just over 3%. These data come from a study of cytotoxic CD8 clonotypes in ibrutinib-treated CLL. The overall study: Researchers reported around 10 relapsed/refractory and over 14 treatment-naive patients, under 18 of them IGHV unmutated. Points from the study as a whole: With treatment, public clonotypes, which were uncommon, either contracted or remained stable.

The CDR3 sequence is 17 residues long. CDR1 SNHLY and CDR2 FYNNEI come from the germline V gene. V was cut by 5 bases and J by 4 bases, with 23 bases left in between. The V gene is TRBV2, the J gene TRBJ1-1; TRBD1 might be the D (6 bases). The clonotype comes from a human donor with chronic lymphocytic leukemia. The material was PBMCs, obtained after 12 months of ibrutinib treatment. CDR3 sequence: CASSKFLSRTEGTEAFF. For the CDR3, the DNA is TGTGCCAGCAGTAAGTTCCTCTCCCGGACAGAGGGCACTGAAGCTTTCTTT. Variable domain in full (rest from reference TRBV2 and TRBJ1-1): EPEVTQTPSHQVTQMGQEVILRCVPISNHLYFYWYRQILGQKVEFLVSFYNNEISEKSEIFDDQFSVERPDGSNFTLKIRSTKLEDSAMYFCASSKFLSRTEGTEAFFGQGTRLTVV.